The source of this T cell receptor (beta chain) is a study of T cell responses to AZD1222 COVID-19 vaccine. Profiled with immunoSEQ multiplex PCR; TCRdb holds only in-frame clones, not every one. The table records over 45,000 clones, around 89% of them present only once. Worth noting for this clone: Antigen unknown.

Study-wide results and caveats: Baseline seropositivity characterized only six AZD1222 recipients.

Germline V gene lookup returns CDR1 SGHVS and CDR2 FQNEAQ. V was shortened by 2 bases and J by 0 bases, with 15 bases between the two germline ends. CDR3 size: 17 residues. This chain connects TRBV7-8 to TRBJ2-3; D may be TRBD1 or TRBD2 (5 bases each). The TCR comes from an adult who received the AZD1222 COVID-19 vaccine. This specimen consisted of peripheral blood, obtained 28 days after the second AZD1222 dose. The CDR3 DNA follows: TGTGCCAGCAGCTTAAGTTTGGGGACGTCTAGCACAGATACGCAGTATTTT. Translated: CASSLSLGTSSTDTQYF.